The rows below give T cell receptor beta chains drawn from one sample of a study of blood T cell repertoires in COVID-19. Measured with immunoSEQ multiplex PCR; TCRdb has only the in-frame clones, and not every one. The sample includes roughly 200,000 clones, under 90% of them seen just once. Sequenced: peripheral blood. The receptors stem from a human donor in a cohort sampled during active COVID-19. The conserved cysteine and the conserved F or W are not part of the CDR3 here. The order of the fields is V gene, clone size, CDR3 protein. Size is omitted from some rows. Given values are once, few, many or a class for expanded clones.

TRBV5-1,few,ASSLGTVNYGYT
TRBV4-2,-,ASSQGTGGGETQY
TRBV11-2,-,ASSLALTGATEAF
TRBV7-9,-,ASSLRSRGPGELF
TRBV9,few,ASSAGRRMPRGYT
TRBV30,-,AWSVGGSQETQY
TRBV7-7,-,ASSLVTSSEQY
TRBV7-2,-,ASSLAHRGSETQY
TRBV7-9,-,ASSFRQGFYGYT
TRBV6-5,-,ASSPRDRINEKLF
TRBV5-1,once,ASSSPVVGSTGELF
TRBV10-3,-,AIRMGGAADTQY
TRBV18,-,ASSPPGLAIYNEQF
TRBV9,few,ASSFADTNTEAF
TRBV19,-,ASSIPTTGNNQPQH
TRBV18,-,ASSPPVSSGRAIQY
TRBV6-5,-,ASRKDQGSPNEQF
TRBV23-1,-,ASSQSPGNLSVAKNIQY
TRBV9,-,ASSVGTGVTGLANNEQF
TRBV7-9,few,ASSLAGHNTGELF
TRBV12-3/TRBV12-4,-,ASKREKNTEAF
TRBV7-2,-,ASSLNRAGRSPLH
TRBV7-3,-,ASSPAGGLTGELF
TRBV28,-,ASSSRLITGELF
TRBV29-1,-,SVYPNSLGTDTQY
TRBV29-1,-,SVIPAGAVNEQY
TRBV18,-,ASSQEIRFGQF
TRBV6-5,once,ASSLIGDGNSPLH
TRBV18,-,ASSPGWTGDYGYT
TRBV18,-,ASSGATDTQY
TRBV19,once,ASIRANEQF
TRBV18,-,ASSRDSLRFGVTEAF
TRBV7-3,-,ASGSQASGANVLT
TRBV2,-,ASSESRGPGANVLT
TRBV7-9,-,ASSFANTDTQY
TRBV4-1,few,ASSRSLPGATEAF
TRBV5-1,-,ASSLGDRDSYEQY